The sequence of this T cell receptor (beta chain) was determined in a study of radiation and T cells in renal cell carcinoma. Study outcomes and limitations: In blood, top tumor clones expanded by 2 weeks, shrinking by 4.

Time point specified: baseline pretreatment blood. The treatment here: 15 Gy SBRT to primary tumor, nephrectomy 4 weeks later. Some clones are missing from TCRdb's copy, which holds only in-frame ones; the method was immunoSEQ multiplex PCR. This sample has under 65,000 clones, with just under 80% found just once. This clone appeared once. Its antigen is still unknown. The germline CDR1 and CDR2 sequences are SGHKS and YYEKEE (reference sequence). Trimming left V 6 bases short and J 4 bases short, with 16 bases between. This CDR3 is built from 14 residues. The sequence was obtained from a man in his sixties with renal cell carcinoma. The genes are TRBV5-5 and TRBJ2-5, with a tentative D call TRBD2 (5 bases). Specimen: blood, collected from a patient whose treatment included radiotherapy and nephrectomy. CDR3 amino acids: CASTTFGNRETQYF. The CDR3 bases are TGTGCCAGCACCACCTTCGGGAATCGAGAGACCCAGTACTTC. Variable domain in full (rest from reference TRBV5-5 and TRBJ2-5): DAGVTQSPTHLIKTRGQQVTLRCSPISGHKSVSWYQQVLGQGPQFIFQYYEKEERGRGNFPDRFSARQFPNYSSELNVNALLLGDSALYLCASTTFGNRETQYFGPGTRLLVL.